Listed below are T cell receptor beta chains from one sample, sequenced in a study of post-analysis software for immune sequencing data. Via MiXCR, TCRdb re-called the PCR reads, giving one row per CDR3 protein. This table holds roughly 620,000 distinct CDR3 sequences, 44% found once. Sequencing input: blood. The receptor set was obtained from a girl between 10 and 17 years old with multiple sclerosis. The CDR3 runs from the conserved cysteine through the conserved F or W. D genes are given only for firm matches. The size field is filled for only some rows; it gives once, few, many or a size class.

j_call d_call v_call clone_size cdr3_nt cdr3_aa
TRBJ2-1 TRBD2 TRBV7-8 . TGTGCCAGCAGCTTGACGTATAGCGGGACGGGTGAGCAGTTCTTC CASSLTYSGTGEQFF
TRBJ2-7 . TRBV7-9 many TGTGCCAGCAGCCTCCGTGAGTACGAGCAGTACTTC CASSLREYEQYF
TRBJ2-5 TRBD2 TRBV12-3/TRBV12-4 . TGTGCCAGCAGTCATCCTGCTAGCGGGGGGAGGGAGACCCAGTACTTC CASSHPASGGRETQYF
TRBJ1-2 TRBD1 TRBV12-3/TRBV12-4 . TGTGCCAGCTCGGGACAGACCTATGGCTACACCTTC CASSGQTYGYTF
TRBJ2-6 TRBD1 TRBV6-6 few TGTGCCAGCACAACCGGACAGGGGAGCTCTGGGGCCAACGTCCTGACTTTC CASTTGQGSSGANVLTF
TRBJ2-5 . TRBV5-1 . TGCGCCAGCAGCCAAGAGTCATTGCACGGGGCCCAGTACTTC CASSQESLHGAQYF
TRBJ2-5 . TRBV2 . TGTGCCAGCAGCGGGGATAGCCGGCGTGAGACCCAGTACTTC CASSGDSRRETQYF
TRBJ2-3 TRBD2 TRBV5-1 . TGCGCCAGCAGCCCTGGACTAGCGGGGGACCTCACAGATACGCAGTATTTT CASSPGLAGDLTDTQYF
TRBJ2-1 TRBD2 TRBV10-3 . TGTGCCATCAGTGATAGTCCGGGGGGCAATGAGCAGTTCTTC CAISDSPGGNEQFF
TRBJ2-1 . TRBV27 few TGTGCCAGCAGCCTTGGGGACGGCCACAATGAGCAGTTCTTC CASSLGDGHNEQFF
TRBJ2-3 . TRBV10-3 few TGTGCCGTCGAGCGGCAGGGAGCACCAGATACGCAGTATTTT CAVERQGAPDTQYF
TRBJ2-5 . TRBV24-1 . TGTGCCACCAGTGATTTGCATGTCCGGGAGACCCAGTACTTC CATSDLHVRETQYF
TRBJ2-5 TRBD1 TRBV7-6 . TGTGCCGGCAGCTTGAATACCGGGACAGGGGCCCAAGAGACCCAGTACTTC CAGSLNTGTGAQETQYF
TRBJ2-7 . TRBV6-2/TRBV6-3 . TGTGCCAGCAATTACGTGGCCTACGAGCAGTACTTC CASNYVAYEQYF
TRBJ1-4 TRBD1 TRBV6-6 few TGTGCCAGCAGTTACCCCGGACAGGAGGATGAAAAACTGTTTTTT CASSYPGQEDEKLFF
TRBJ2-1 . TRBV7-9 few TGTGCCAGCAGCGCCCGACACAAATCCGATGAGCAGTTCTTC CASSARHKSDEQFF
TRBJ2-2 . TRBV29-1 . TGCAGCGTTTTCGGGGAGCTGTTTTTT CSVFGELFF
TRBJ2-1 TRBD2 TRBV25-1 few TGTGCCAGCAGTGATAGCGGGAGAATTGACAATGAGCAGTTCTTC CASSDSGRIDNEQFF
TRBJ2-7 TRBD2 TRBV12-3/TRBV12-4 . TGTGCCAGCACCCCTGGCGGGGGGGCTAAGAACGAGCAGTACTTC CASTPGGGAKNEQYF
TRBJ1-5 . TRBV12-3/TRBV12-4 once TGTGCCAGCAGTTTGCAGGGATCGACGCCCCAGCATTTT CASSLQGSTPQHF
TRBJ2-4 . TRBV28 . TGTGCCAGCAGTTTTCCCGAAAGCGGGTCCAAAAACATTCAGTACTTC CASSFPESGSKNIQYF